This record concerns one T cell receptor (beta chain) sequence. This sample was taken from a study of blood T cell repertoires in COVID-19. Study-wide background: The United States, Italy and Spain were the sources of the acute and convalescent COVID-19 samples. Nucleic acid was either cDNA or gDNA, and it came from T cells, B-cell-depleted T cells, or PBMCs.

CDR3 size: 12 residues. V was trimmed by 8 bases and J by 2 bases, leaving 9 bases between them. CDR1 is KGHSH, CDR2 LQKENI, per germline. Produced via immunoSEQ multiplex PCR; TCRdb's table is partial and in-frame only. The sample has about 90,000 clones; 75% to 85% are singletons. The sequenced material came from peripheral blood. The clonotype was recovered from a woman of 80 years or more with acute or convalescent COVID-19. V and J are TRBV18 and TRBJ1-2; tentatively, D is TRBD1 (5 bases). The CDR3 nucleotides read TGTGCCAGCCAACAGGAGAACTATGGCTACACCTTC. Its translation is CASQQENYGYTF.